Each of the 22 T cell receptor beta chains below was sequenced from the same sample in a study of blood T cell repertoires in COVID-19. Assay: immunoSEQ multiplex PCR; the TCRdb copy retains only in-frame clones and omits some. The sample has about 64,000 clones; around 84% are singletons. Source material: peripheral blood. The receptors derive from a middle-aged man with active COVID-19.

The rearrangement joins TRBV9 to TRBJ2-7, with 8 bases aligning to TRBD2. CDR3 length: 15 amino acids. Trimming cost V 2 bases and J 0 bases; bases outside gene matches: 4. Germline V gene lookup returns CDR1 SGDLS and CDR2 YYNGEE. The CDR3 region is CASSVSGVSSYEQYF. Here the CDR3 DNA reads TGTGCCAGCAGCGTTAGCGGGGTAAGCTCCTACGAGCAGTACTTC.

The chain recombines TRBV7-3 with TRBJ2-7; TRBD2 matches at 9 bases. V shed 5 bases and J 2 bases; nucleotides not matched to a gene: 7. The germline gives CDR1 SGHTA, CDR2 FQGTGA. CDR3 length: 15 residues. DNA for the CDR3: TGTGCCAGCAGCCAGAGCGGGGGGTCCGCCTACGAGCAGTACTTC. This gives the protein CASSQSGGSAYEQYF. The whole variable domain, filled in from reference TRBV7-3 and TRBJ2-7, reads GAGVSQTPSNKVTEKGKYVELRCDPISGHTALYWYRQSLGQGPEFLIYFQGTGAADDSGLPNDRFFAVRPEGSVSTLKIQRTERGDSAVYLCASSQSGGSAYEQYFGPGTRLTVT.

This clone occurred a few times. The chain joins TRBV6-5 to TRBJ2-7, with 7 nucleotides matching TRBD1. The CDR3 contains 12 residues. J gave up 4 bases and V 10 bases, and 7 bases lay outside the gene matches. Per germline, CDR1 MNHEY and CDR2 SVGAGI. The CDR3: CAIRTGPYEQYF. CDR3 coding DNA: TGTGCCATCCGGACAGGCCCTTACGAGCAGTACTTC.

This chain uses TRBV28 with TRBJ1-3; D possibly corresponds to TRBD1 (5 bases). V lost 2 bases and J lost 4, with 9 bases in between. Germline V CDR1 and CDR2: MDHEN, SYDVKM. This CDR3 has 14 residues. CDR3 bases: TGTGCCAGCAGTTTAACCTACAGGGGAAACACCATATATTTT. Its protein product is CASSLTYRGNTIYF.

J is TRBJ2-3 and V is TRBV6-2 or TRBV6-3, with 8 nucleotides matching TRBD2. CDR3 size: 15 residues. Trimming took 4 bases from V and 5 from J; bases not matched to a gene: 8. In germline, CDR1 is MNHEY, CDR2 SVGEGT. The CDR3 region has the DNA TGTGCCAGCAGTTCAGTTAGCGGGATCCGAGATACGCAGTATTTT. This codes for CASSSVSGIRDTQYF.

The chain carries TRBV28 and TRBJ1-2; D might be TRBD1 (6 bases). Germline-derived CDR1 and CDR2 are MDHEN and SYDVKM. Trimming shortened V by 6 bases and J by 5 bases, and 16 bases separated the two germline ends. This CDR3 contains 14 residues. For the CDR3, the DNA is TGTGCCAGCAGCCCCAGGGGATTAGGGTATGGCTACACCTTC. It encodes CASSPRGLGYGYTF.

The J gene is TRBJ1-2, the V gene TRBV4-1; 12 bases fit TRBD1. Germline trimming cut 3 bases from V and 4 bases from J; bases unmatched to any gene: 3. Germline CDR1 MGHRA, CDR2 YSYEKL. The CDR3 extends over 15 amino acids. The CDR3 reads CASSQGQGAFYGYTF. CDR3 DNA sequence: TGCGCCAGCAGCCAGGGACAGGGGGCCTTCTATGGCTACACCTTC.

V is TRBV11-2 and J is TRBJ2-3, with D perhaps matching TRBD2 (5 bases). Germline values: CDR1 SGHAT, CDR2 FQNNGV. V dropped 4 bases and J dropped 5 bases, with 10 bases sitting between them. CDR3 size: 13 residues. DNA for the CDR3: TGTGCCAGCAGCTCTGAGGGTGGAGATACGCAGTATTTT. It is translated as CASSSEGGDTQYF.

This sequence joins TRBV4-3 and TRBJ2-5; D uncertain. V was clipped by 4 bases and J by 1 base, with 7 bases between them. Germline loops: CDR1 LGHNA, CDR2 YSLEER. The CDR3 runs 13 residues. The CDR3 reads CASSLQVQETQYF. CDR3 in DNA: TGCGCCAGCAGCCTTCAGGTCCAAGAGACCCAGTACTTC.

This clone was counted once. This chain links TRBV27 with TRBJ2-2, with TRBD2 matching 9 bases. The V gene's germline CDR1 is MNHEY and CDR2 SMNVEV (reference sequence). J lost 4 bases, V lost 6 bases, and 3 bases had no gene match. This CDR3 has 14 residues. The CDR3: CASSGTSSTGELFF. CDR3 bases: TGTGCCAGCAGCGGGACTAGCTCCACCGGGGAGCTGTTTTTT.

The CDR3 DNA reads TGTGCCAGCAGTCACCGCCTTGGACAGGCGGCAGCTTTCTTT. This encodes CASSHRLGQAAAFF. J is TRBJ1-1 and V is TRBV6-5, with 7 bases fitting TRBD1. V trimming: 5 bases; J trimming: 10 bases; junction bases outside the gene matches: 13. This CDR3 contains 14 residues. From germline, CDR1 is MNHEY and CDR2 SVGAGI.

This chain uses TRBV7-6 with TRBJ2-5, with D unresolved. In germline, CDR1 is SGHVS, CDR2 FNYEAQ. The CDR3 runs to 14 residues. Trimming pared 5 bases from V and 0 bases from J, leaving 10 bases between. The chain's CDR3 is CASSQLRYQETQYF. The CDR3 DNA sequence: TGTGCCAGCAGCCAACTGCGGTACCAAGAGACCCAGTACTTC.

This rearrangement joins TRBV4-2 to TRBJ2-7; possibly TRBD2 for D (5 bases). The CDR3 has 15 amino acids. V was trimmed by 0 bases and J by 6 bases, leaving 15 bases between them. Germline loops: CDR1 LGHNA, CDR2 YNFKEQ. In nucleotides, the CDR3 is TGTGCCAGCAGCCAAGATTCTAGCCGTGTTGGCGAGCAGTACTTC. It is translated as CASSQDSSRVGEQYF.

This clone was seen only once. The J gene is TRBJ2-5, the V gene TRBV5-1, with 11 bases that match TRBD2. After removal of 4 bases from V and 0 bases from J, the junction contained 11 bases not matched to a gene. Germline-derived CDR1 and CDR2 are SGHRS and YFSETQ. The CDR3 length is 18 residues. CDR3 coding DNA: TGCGCCAGCAGCCTCGGGACTAGCGGAGCCGCGTACCAAGAGACCCAGTACTTC. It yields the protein CASSLGTSGAAYQETQYF.

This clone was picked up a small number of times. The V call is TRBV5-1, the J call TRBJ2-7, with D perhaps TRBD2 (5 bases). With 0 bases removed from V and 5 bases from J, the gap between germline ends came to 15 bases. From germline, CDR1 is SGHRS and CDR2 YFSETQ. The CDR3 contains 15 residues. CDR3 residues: CASSLGGRGSNEQYF. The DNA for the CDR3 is TGCGCCAGCAGCTTGGGAGGGCGAGGTTCTAACGAGCAGTACTTC.

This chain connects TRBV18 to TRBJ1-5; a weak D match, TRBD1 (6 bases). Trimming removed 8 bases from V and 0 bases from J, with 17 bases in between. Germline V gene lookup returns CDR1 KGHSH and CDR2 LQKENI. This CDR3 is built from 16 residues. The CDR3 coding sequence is TGTGCCAGCCCCCGGCCCGGACAGATTAGCAATCAGCCCCAGCATTTT. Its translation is CASPRPGQISNQPQHF.

The CDR3 DNA reads TGTGCCAGCAGCTTAGGTCGGGCTAGCGGGAGGGCCCGGGAGCAGTTCTTC. Its translation: CASSLGRASGRAREQFF. This sequence joins TRBV11-2 and TRBJ2-1; 12 nucleotides match TRBD2. V dropped 1 base and J dropped 10; count of bases not matched to a gene: 11. CDR3 size: 17 residues. From germline, CDR1 is SGHAT and CDR2 FQNNGV.

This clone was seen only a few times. The CDR3 DNA reads as TGCGCCAGCAGCCCGGGTGGGGGCCCGGGGAACGAGCAGTACTTC. Its translation: CASSPGGGPGNEQYF. This chain uses TRBV5-1 with TRBJ2-7, with D possibly TRBD1 on 6 matching bases. The V end lost 4 bases, the J end lost 5 bases, and 19 bases lay between the germline ends. Germline V gene lookup returns CDR1 SGHRS and CDR2 YFSETQ. The length of the CDR3 is 15 residues.

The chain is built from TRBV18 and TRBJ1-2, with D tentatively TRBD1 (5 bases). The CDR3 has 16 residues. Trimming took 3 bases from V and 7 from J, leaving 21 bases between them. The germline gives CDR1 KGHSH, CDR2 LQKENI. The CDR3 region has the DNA TGTGCCAGCTCACCGGTGACAGCCTCAGAGAAAGGTGGCTACACCTTC. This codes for CASSPVTASEKGGYTF.

CDR3 residues: CASSLLGAGAYEQYF. The DNA of the CDR3 is TGTGCCAGCAGCTTATTGGGGGCAGGGGCCTACGAGCAGTACTTC. The chain employs TRBV7-3 and TRBJ2-7; a possible D gene is TRBD1 (6 bases). The CDR3 spans 15 residues. Germline V gene lookup returns CDR1 SGHTA and CDR2 FQGTGA. V lost 2 bases to trimming and J lost 2 bases, with 13 bases between them. Combining the CDR3 with reference TRBV7-3 and TRBJ2-7 gives the whole variable domain GAGVSQTPSNKVTEKGKYVELRCDPISGHTALYWYRQSLGQGPEFLIYFQGTGAADDSGLPNDRFFAVRPEGSVSTLKIQRTERGDSAVYLCASSLLGAGAYEQYFGPGTRLTVT.

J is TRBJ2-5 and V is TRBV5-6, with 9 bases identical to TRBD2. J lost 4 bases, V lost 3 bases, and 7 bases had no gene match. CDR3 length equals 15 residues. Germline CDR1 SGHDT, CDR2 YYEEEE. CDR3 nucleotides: TGTGCCAGCAGCTGGGAGCGGGGGGAGGGAGAGACCCAGTACTTC. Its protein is CASSWERGEGETQYF. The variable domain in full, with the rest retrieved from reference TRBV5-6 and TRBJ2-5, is DAGVTQSPTHLIKTRGQQVTLRCSPKSGHDTVSWYQQALGQGPQFIFQYYEEEERQRGNFPDRFSGHQFPNYSSELNVNALLLGDSALYLCASSWERGEGETQYFGPGTRLLVL.

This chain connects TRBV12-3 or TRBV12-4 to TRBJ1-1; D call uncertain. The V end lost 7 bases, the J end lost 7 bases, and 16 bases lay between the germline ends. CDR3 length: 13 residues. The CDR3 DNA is TGTGCCAGCACCTTTAGGACTGAGAATGAAGCTTTCTTT. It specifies CASTFRTENEAFF.